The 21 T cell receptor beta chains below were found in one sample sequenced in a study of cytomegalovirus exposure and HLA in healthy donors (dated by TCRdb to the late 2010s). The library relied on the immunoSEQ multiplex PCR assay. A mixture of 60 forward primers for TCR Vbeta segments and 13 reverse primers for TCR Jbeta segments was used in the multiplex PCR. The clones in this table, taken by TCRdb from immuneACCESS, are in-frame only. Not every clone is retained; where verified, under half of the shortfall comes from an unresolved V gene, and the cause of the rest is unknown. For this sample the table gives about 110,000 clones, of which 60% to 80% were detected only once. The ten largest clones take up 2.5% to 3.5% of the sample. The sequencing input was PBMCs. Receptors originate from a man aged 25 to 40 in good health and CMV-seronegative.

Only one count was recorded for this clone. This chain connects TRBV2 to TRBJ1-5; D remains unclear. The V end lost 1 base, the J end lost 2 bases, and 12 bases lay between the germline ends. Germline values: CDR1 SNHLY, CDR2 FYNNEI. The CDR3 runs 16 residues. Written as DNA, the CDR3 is TGTGCCAGCAGTGAAGGGGTCGGGGTAGGCAATCAGCCCCAGCATTTT. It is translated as CASSEGVGVGNQPQHF.

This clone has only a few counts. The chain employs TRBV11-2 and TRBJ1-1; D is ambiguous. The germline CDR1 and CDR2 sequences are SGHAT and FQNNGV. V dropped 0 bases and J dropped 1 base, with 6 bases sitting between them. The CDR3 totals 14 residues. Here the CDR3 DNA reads TGTGCCAGCAGCTTAGACGGGAAGAACACTGAAGCTTTCTTT. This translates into CASSLDGKNTEAFF.

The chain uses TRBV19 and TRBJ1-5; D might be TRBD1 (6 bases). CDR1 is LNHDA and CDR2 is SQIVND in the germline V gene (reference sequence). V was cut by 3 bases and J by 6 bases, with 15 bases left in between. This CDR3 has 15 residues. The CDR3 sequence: CASSMVQGPRQPQHF. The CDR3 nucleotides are TGTGCCAGTAGTATGGTACAGGGACCCCGTCAGCCCCAGCATTTT.

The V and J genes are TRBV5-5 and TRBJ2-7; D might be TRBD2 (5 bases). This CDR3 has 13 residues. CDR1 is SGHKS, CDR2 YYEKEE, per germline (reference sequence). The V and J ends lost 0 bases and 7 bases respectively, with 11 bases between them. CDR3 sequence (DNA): TGTGCCAGCAGCTTGGATGGGCCGGGGGAGCAGTACTTC. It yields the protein CASSLDGPGEQYF.

This CDR3 reads CASSPIADGNTIYF. DNA of the CDR3: TGTGCCAGCTCACCCATCGCAGATGGAAACACCATATATTTT. This rearrangement joins TRBV18 to TRBJ1-3; D gene unclear. CDR1 is KGHSH, CDR2 LQKENI, per germline. The CDR3 spans 14 residues. V gave up 3 bases and J gave up 3 bases, with 9 bases separating them.

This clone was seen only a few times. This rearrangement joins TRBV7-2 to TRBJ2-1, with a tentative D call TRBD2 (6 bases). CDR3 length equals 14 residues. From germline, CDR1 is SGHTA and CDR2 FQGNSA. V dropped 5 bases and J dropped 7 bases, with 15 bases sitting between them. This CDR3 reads CASSASPGRNEQFF. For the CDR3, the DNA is TGTGCCAGCAGCGCTAGTCCGGGGAGGAATGAGCAGTTCTTC.

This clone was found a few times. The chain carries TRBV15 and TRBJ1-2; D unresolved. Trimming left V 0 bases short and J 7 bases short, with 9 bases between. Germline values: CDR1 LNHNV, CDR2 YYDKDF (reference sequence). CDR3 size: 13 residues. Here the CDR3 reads CATSRDLAFGYTF. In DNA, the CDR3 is TGTGCCACCAGCAGAGATCTGGCTTTTGGCTACACCTTC.

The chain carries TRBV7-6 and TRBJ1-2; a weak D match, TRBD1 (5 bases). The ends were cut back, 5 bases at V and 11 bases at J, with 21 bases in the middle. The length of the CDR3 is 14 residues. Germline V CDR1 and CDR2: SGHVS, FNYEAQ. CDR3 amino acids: CASSESTSSGGYTF. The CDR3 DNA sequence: TGTGCCAGCAGCGAGTCGACAAGTTCGGGGGGGTACACCTTC.

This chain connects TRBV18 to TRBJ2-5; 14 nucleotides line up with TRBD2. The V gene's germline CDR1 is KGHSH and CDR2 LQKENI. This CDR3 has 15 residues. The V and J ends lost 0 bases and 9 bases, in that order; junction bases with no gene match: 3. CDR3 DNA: TGTGCCAGCTCACCACCGGGACTAGCGGGAGTGGCCCAGTACTTC. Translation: CASSPPGLAGVAQYF.

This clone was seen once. The CDR3 is CASRCGLAPQETQYF. CDR3 bases: TGTGCCAGCAGATGCGGACTAGCCCCACAAGAGACCCAGTACTTC. The chain has TRBV7-9 and TRBJ2-5; 8 positions agree with TRBD2. V shed 6 bases and J 2 bases; nucleotides not matched to a gene: 8. This CDR3 is built from 15 residues. CDR1 and CDR2 (germline): SEHNR, FQNEAQ (reference sequence).

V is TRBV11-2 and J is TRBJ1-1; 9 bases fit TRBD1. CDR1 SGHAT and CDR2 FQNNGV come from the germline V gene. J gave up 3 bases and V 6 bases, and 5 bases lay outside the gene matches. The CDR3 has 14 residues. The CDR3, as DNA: TGTGCCAGCAGTGAGGGACAGGGATACACTGAAGCTTTCTTT. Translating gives CASSEGQGYTEAFF.

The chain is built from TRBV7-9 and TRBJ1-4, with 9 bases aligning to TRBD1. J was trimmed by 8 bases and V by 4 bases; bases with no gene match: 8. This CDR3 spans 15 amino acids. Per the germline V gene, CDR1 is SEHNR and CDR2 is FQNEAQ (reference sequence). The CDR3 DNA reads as TGTGCCAGCAGCTCGTCCGGGACAGGGAGGGAAAAACTGTTTTTT. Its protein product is CASSSSGTGREKLFF.

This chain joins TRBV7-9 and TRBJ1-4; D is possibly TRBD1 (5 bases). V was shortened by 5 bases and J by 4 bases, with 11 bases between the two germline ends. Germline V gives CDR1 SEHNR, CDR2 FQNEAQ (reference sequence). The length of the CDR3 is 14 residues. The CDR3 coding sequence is TGTGCCAGCAGCGCGGACATGGATAATGAAAAACTGTTTTTT. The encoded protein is CASSADMDNEKLFF.

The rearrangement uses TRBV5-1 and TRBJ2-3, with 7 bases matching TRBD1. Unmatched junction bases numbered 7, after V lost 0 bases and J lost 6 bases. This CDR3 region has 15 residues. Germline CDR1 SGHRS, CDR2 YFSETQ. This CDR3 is CASSLVAGGGDTQYF. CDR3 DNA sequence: TGCGCCAGCAGCTTGGTGGCAGGGGGTGGGGATACGCAGTATTTT. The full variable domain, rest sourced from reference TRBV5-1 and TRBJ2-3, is KAGVTQTPRYLIKTRGQQVTLSCSPISGHRSVSWYQQTPGQGLQFLFEYFSETQRNKGNFPGRFSGRQFSNSRSEMNVSTLELGDSALYLCASSLVAGGGDTQYFGPGTRLTVL.

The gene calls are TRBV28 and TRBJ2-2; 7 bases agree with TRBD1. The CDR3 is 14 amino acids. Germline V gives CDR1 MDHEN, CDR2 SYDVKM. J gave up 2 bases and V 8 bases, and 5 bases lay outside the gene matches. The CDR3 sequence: CASLTGQNTGELFF. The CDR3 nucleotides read TGTGCCAGCTTGACAGGGCAAAACACCGGGGAGCTGTTTTTT. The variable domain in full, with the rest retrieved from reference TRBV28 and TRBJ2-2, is DVKVTQSSRYLVKRTGEKVFLECVQDMDHENMFWYRQDPGLGLRLIYFSYDVKMKEKGDIPEGYSVSREKKERFSLILESASTNQTSMYLCASLTGQNTGELFFGEGSRLTVL.

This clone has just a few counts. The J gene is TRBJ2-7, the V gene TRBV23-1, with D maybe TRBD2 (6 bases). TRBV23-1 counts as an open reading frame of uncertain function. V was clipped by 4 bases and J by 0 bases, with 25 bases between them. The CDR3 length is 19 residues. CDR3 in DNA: TGCGCCAGCAGTCTCCCCGGGGTTAGCGGCCGGATCCGCTCCTACGAGCAGTACTTC. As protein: CASSLPGVSGRIRSYEQYF.

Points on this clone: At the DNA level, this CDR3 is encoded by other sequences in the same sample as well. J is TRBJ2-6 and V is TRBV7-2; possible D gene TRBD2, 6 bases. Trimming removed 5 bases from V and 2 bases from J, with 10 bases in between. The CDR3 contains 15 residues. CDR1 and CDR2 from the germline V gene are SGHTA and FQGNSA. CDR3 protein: CASSPGGAGANVLTF. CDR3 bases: TGTGCCAGCAGCCCCGGGGGAGCTGGGGCCAACGTCCTGACTTTC.

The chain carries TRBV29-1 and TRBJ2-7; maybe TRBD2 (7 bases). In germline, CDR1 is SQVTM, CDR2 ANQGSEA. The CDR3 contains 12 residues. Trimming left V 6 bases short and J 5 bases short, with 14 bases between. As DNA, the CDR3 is TGCAGCGTAGCTGGGGGGGCGGACGAGCAGTACTTC. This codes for CSVAGGADEQYF.

The CDR3 here is CASSQAPSGKIGYNEQFF. DNA of the CDR3: TGCGCCAGCAGCCAAGCTCCTAGCGGGAAAATTGGCTACAATGAGCAGTTCTTC. The chain uses TRBV4-3 and TRBJ2-1; the match to TRBD2 covers 9 bases. The CDR3 length is 18 residues. Germline values: CDR1 LGHNA, CDR2 YSLEER. The V segment lost 1 base and the J segment 3 bases; nucleotides outside the gene matches: 10.

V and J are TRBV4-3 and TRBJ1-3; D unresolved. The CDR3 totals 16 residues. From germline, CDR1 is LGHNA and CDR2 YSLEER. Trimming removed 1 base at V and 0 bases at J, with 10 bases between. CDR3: CASSQGHPGSGNTIYF. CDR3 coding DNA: TGCGCCAGCAGCCAAGGGCACCCGGGCTCTGGAAACACCATATATTTT.

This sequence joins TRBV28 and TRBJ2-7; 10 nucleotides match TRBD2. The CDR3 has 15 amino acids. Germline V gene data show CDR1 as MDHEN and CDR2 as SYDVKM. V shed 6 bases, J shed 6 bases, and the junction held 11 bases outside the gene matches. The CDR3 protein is CASRSLLAGLGEQYF. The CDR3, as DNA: TGTGCCAGCAGATCCCTACTAGCGGGATTAGGCGAGCAGTACTTC.